This T cell receptor beta chain was identified in a study of blood T cell repertoires in COVID-19. The CDR3 consists of 13 residues. Germline V gene data show CDR1 as SQVTM and CDR2 as ANQGSEA. V lost 6 bases and J lost 7, with 15 bases in between. As processed by the authors: Reference gene primers were amplified, and this amplification served to estimate nucleated cell counts. Clones were sequenced by immunoSEQ multiplex PCR, and TCRdb holds only the in-frame ones, with some missing. The V and J calls and clone size come from that table; D and trimming were worked out from the DNA. The profile shows fewer than 150,000 clones, 87% of them singletons.

The chain uses TRBV29-1 and TRBJ1-4; the D gene is possibly TRBD1 (6 bases). Sequencing used peripheral blood. The receptor comes from a woman in her forties with acute or convalescent COVID-19. CDR3 nucleotide sequence: TGCAGCGTCCTCTCAGGGGTGGGTGAAAAACTGTTTTTT. This encodes CSVLSGVGEKLFF.